Included here is one TCR beta chain sequence, with context. Its specificity is unknown. The time point: late sampling 161 to 241 days after vaccination in a few convalescent patients. Treatment: approximately nine-day PBMC culture with coronavirus spike peptide pools or control peptides (ViraFEST assay). Peptide pool stimulation in ViraFEST expanded antigen-specific T cells, whose TCRs were then sequenced. The study sequenced cultured CD4+ T cell DNA using the Oncomine TCR Beta short-read assay. TCRdb reanalysed the PCR reads using MiXCR and keeps one entry per CDR3 protein. The table shows about 15,000 distinct CDR3 sequences, with 52% occurring only once. This sample is part of a study of vaccination and CD4 T cells after COVID-19. Unmatched junction bases numbered 7, after V lost 5 bases and J lost 7 bases. The CDR3 runs 16 residues. Germline values: CDR1 SGHTA, CDR2 FQGNSA.

The rearrangement uses TRBV7-2 and TRBJ2-1; 14 positions agree with TRBD2. This clonotype originated in a human donor who had recovered from COVID-19. Sequenced here: CD4+ T cells from blood, cultured in vitro, sampled about 7 months after SARS-CoV-2 vaccination. CDR3 sequence: CASSGTGTSGGNEQFF. CDR3 sequence (DNA): TGTGCCAGCAGCGGAACCGGGACTAGCGGGGGAAATGAGCAGTTCTTC.